A selection of T cell receptor beta chains follows, all from one sample in a study of Ad26.COV2.S vaccination and SARS-CoV-2 variants. Assay used: immunoSEQ multiplex PCR; TCRdb lists only in-frame clones, some missing. The sample holds 350,000 to 500,000 clones; less than 95% are singletons and the top ten take under 4.5%. The input for sequencing was peripheral blood, taken in a trial of Ad26.COV2.S vaccine versus placebo. These receptors all stem from a person aged 18-65 years who received the Ad26.COV2.S COVID-19 vaccine or a placebo. The CDR3 runs from the conserved cysteine through the conserved F or W. Each record gives: V gene, clone size, J gene, D gene, CDR3 DNA, CDR3 protein. The D gene is left open where the match is weak. Where a row states a size, it is once, few, many or the class of an expanded clone; other rows omit it.

V gene: TRBV18
clone size: few
J gene: TRBJ2-1
D gene: TRBD2
CDR3 DNA: TGTGCCAGCTCCTTCTCAGCGGGAAACCGTGAGCAGTTCTTC
CDR3 protein: CASSFSAGNREQFF

V gene: TRBV18
clone size: NA
J gene: TRBJ2-1
D gene: TRBD2
CDR3 DNA: TGTGCCAGCTCAATCCTTCCTAGCGGGAGGGACAATGAGCAGTTCTTC
CDR3 protein: CASSILPSGRDNEQFF

V gene: TRBV7-6
clone size: NA
J gene: TRBJ1-4
D gene: NA
CDR3 DNA: TGTGCCAGCAGCTTAGTAGGAGGGGCTGAAGAAAAACTGTTTTTT
CDR3 protein: CASSLVGGAEEKLFF

V gene: TRBV3-1/TRBV3-2
clone size: once
J gene: TRBJ1-5
D gene: NA
CDR3 DNA: TGTGCCAGCAGCCAAGGTAGGGGGAGCAATCAGCCCCAGCATTTT
CDR3 protein: CASSQGRGSNQPQHF

V gene: TRBV5-5
clone size: NA
J gene: TRBJ2-1
D gene: TRBD1
CDR3 DNA: TGTGCCAGCAGCCTGGACAGGGGTCATGAGCAGTTCTTC
CDR3 protein: CASSLDRGHEQFF

V gene: TRBV7-2
clone size: NA
J gene: TRBJ2-2
D gene: NA
CDR3 DNA: TGTGCCAGCAGCCGGGAACAAAACACCGGGGAGCTGTTTTTT
CDR3 protein: CASSREQNTGELFF

V gene: TRBV6-2/TRBV6-3
clone size: NA
J gene: TRBJ2-5
D gene: NA
CDR3 DNA: TGTGCCAGCAGTTACTCGGTGGGGTTAGAGACCCAGTACTTC
CDR3 protein: CASSYSVGLETQYF

V gene: TRBV27
clone size: NA
J gene: TRBJ2-1
D gene: NA
CDR3 DNA: TGTGCCAGCAGTTTAGGCAATGAGCAGTTCTTC
CDR3 protein: CASSLGNEQFF

V gene: TRBV7-2
clone size: NA
J gene: TRBJ1-6
D gene: NA
CDR3 DNA: TGTGCCAGCAGCCCTTCGGGACGGTCGAATTCACCCCTCCACTTT
CDR3 protein: CASSPSGRSNSPLHF

V gene: TRBV11-2
clone size: NA
J gene: TRBJ2-7
D gene: TRBD2
CDR3 DNA: TGTGCCAGCAGCTTAGGGACTAGCGGTAGAACTACGGGCGAGCAGTACTTC
CDR3 protein: CASSLGTSGRTTGEQYF

V gene: TRBV6-4
clone size: NA
J gene: TRBJ1-2
D gene: NA
CDR3 DNA: TGTGCCAGCACTTTCAGACGACAAGTTAACTATGGCTACACCTTC
CDR3 protein: CASTFRRQVNYGYTF

V gene: TRBV29-1
clone size: once
J gene: TRBJ1-1
D gene: TRBD1
CDR3 DNA: TGCAGCGTTTCCAGGGGGCGGAACACTGAAGCTTTCTTT
CDR3 protein: CSVSRGRNTEAFF

V gene: TRBV18
clone size: NA
J gene: TRBJ1-6
D gene: TRBD1
CDR3 DNA: TGTGCCAGCTCCCCCTCTGGACAGGCCTATAATTCACCCCTCCACTTT
CDR3 protein: CASSPSGQAYNSPLHF

V gene: TRBV4-1
clone size: NA
J gene: TRBJ2-5
D gene: NA
CDR3 DNA: TGCGCCAGCAGCCAAAGTCCTCGGAGGCAAGAGACCCAGTACTTC
CDR3 protein: CASSQSPRRQETQYF

V gene: TRBV9
clone size: NA
J gene: TRBJ2-2
D gene: TRBD1
CDR3 DNA: TGTGCCAGCGGGACAGGGGGGGACACCGGGGAGCTGTTTTTT
CDR3 protein: CASGTGGDTGELFF

V gene: TRBV28
clone size: NA
J gene: TRBJ2-7
D gene: NA
CDR3 DNA: TGTGCCAGCCAGGGTGGGGGGTTCTACTACGAGCAGTACTTC
CDR3 protein: CASQGGGFYYEQYF

V gene: TRBV9
clone size: NA
J gene: TRBJ2-1
D gene: NA
CDR3 DNA: TGTGCCAGCAGCGTAGCTAGTGGGGGACTCGAGTACAATGAGCAGTTCTTC
CDR3 protein: CASSVASGGLEYNEQFF

V gene: TRBV7-2
clone size: NA
J gene: TRBJ2-3
D gene: NA
CDR3 DNA: TGTGCCAGCAGCTTGGGTCGTATAGATACGCAGTATTTT
CDR3 protein: CASSLGRIDTQYF

V gene: TRBV6-6
clone size: NA
J gene: TRBJ2-7
D gene: NA
CDR3 DNA: TGTGCCAGCAGCCATACTCGGATATCCTACGAGCAGTACTTC
CDR3 protein: CASSHTRISYEQYF

V gene: TRBV14
clone size: NA
J gene: TRBJ1-2
D gene: TRBD1
CDR3 DNA: TGTGCCAGCAGCCAAGGTATAGGGGGCCATGGCTACACCTTC
CDR3 protein: CASSQGIGGHGYTF

V gene: TRBV28
clone size: NA
J gene: TRBJ2-7
D gene: TRBD1
CDR3 DNA: TGTGCCAGCAGTTTATCCGGGACAGGGGACGACTACGAGCAGTACTTC
CDR3 protein: CASSLSGTGDDYEQYF

V gene: TRBV7-2
clone size: NA
J gene: TRBJ1-5
D gene: NA
CDR3 DNA: TGTGCCAGCAGCTTAGAGGGAGATCAGCCCCAGCATTTT
CDR3 protein: CASSLEGDQPQHF

V gene: TRBV7-6
clone size: NA
J gene: TRBJ1-5
D gene: NA
CDR3 DNA: TGTGCCAGCAGCTTAGCCAGGGATCAGCCCCAGCATTTT
CDR3 protein: CASSLARDQPQHF

V gene: TRBV15
clone size: NA
J gene: TRBJ2-2
D gene: TRBD2
CDR3 DNA: TGTGCCACCAGCATCCGTAGCGGGACGCCCCGGGAGCTGTTTTTT
CDR3 protein: CATSIRSGTPRELFF

V gene: TRBV3-1/TRBV3-2
clone size: few
J gene: TRBJ2-1
D gene: NA
CDR3 DNA: TGTGCCAGCAGCCAAGAAACTAGCTGGGGTGACAATGAGCAGTTCTTC
CDR3 protein: CASSQETSWGDNEQFF

V gene: TRBV18
clone size: once
J gene: TRBJ2-5
D gene: TRBD1
CDR3 DNA: TGTGCCAGCTCACCACCAACAGGGGGAGAAGAGACCCAGTACTTC
CDR3 protein: CASSPPTGGEETQYF

V gene: TRBV14
clone size: NA
J gene: TRBJ2-3
D gene: TRBD1
CDR3 DNA: TGTGCCAGCAGCAGAAGACAGGGGGCGTCAGATACGCAGTATTTT
CDR3 protein: CASSRRQGASDTQYF

V gene: TRBV27
clone size: NA
J gene: TRBJ1-4
D gene: NA
CDR3 DNA: TGTGCCAGCAGTCCCCAGGGTGCAACTAATGAAAAACTGTTTTTT
CDR3 protein: CASSPQGATNEKLFF

V gene: TRBV6-2/TRBV6-3
clone size: NA
J gene: TRBJ2-7
D gene: TRBD2
CDR3 DNA: TGTGCCAGCAGTTACTGGGGAGGGATCGAGCAGTACTTC
CDR3 protein: CASSYWGGIEQYF

V gene: TRBV18
clone size: NA
J gene: TRBJ2-7
D gene: NA
CDR3 DNA: TGTGCCAGCTCACTCGAGTACGAGCAGTACTTC
CDR3 protein: CASSLEYEQYF

V gene: TRBV16
clone size: NA
J gene: TRBJ2-7
D gene: NA
CDR3 DNA: TGTGCCAGCAGCCAATCGGTGGTAGGAAGGACCTACGAGCAGTACTTC
CDR3 protein: CASSQSVVGRTYEQYF

V gene: TRBV7-2
clone size: NA
J gene: TRBJ1-2
D gene: NA
CDR3 DNA: TGTGCCAGCAGGCCGAGTGCCAATCTCTTTTATGGCTACACCTTC
CDR3 protein: CASRPSANLFYGYTF

V gene: TRBV15
clone size: NA
J gene: TRBJ2-3
D gene: NA
CDR3 DNA: TGTGCCACCAGCAGAGGGGGGAGCACAGATACGCAGTATTTT
CDR3 protein: CATSRGGSTDTQYF

V gene: TRBV20-1
clone size: NA
J gene: TRBJ2-7
D gene: TRBD2
CDR3 DNA: TGCAGTGCTAGTCCCAGCGGGAGTCCCAACGAGCAGTACTTC
CDR3 protein: CSASPSGSPNEQYF

V gene: TRBV4-3
clone size: NA
J gene: TRBJ1-4
D gene: TRBD1
CDR3 DNA: TGCGCCAGCAGCCTCGGACAGGGGGCAATTGGGGAAAAACTGTTTTTT
CDR3 protein: CASSLGQGAIGEKLFF

V gene: TRBV7-2
clone size: NA
J gene: TRBJ1-6
D gene: TRBD1
CDR3 DNA: TGTGCCAGCAGCTTAAGGGGGCGGGGGGACTCACCCCTCCACTTT
CDR3 protein: CASSLRGRGDSPLHF

V gene: TRBV7-9
clone size: NA
J gene: TRBJ2-5
D gene: TRBD2
CDR3 DNA: TGTGCCAGCAGCTCGACCGGGACTAGCGGCCAAGAGACCCAGTACTTC
CDR3 protein: CASSSTGTSGQETQYF

V gene: TRBV18
clone size: NA
J gene: TRBJ1-3
D gene: NA
CDR3 DNA: TGTGCCAGCTCACCCAAGGGCCCGGGGCCTGGAAACACCATATATTTT
CDR3 protein: CASSPKGPGPGNTIYF

V gene: TRBV28
clone size: NA
J gene: TRBJ2-1
D gene: NA
CDR3 DNA: TGTGCCAGCTCAAGGGACGGCAATGAGCAGTTCTTC
CDR3 protein: CASSRDGNEQFF

V gene: TRBV19
clone size: NA
J gene: TRBJ2-3
D gene: TRBD2
CDR3 DNA: TGTGCCAGTAGCCGGGGGCTAGCGGGAGTTCCCAGCACAGATACGCAGTATTTT
CDR3 protein: CASSRGLAGVPSTDTQYF

V gene: TRBV2
clone size: NA
J gene: TRBJ1-3
D gene: NA
CDR3 DNA: TGTGCCAGCAGTGGGGACCTTGGAAACACCATATATTTT
CDR3 protein: CASSGDLGNTIYF

V gene: TRBV5-6
clone size: NA
J gene: TRBJ1-5
D gene: TRBD1
CDR3 DNA: TGTGCCAGCAGCTTGGAGGGGGCCTATAGCAATCAGCCCCAGCATTTT
CDR3 protein: CASSLEGAYSNQPQHF

V gene: TRBV4-2
clone size: NA
J gene: TRBJ1-6
D gene: TRBD1
CDR3 DNA: TGTGCCAGCAGCCCCGACAGGGTGAAATCACCCCTCCACTTT
CDR3 protein: CASSPDRVKSPLHF

V gene: TRBV2
clone size: NA
J gene: TRBJ2-3
D gene: TRBD1
CDR3 DNA: TGTGCCAGCAACCGGGACAGCGCAAGCCCAGCAGATACGCAGTATTTT
CDR3 protein: CASNRDSASPADTQYF

V gene: TRBV4-1
clone size: NA
J gene: TRBJ2-5
D gene: TRBD1
CDR3 DNA: TGCGCCAGCGCCCCAATTTTACGGGACAGGGCCCTATACTTC
CDR3 protein: CASAPILRDRALYF

V gene: TRBV3-1/TRBV3-2
clone size: NA
J gene: TRBJ1-4
D gene: NA
CDR3 DNA: TGTGCCAGCAGCCCCGGCGGCGGGTCGGCTAATGAAAAACTGTTTTTT
CDR3 protein: CASSPGGGSANEKLFF

V gene: TRBV18
clone size: NA
J gene: TRBJ2-1
D gene: TRBD2
CDR3 DNA: TGTGCCAGCTCAACAACCACTAGCGGGAGCCTTAATGAGCAGTTCTTC
CDR3 protein: CASSTTTSGSLNEQFF

V gene: TRBV27
clone size: NA
J gene: TRBJ1-2
D gene: NA
CDR3 DNA: TGTGCCAGCAGTCCGCCCCCGGGGGCTGGCTATGGCTACACCTTC
CDR3 protein: CASSPPPGAGYGYTF

V gene: TRBV28
clone size: NA
J gene: TRBJ2-7
D gene: NA
CDR3 DNA: TGTGCCAGCAGTTTATGGCAGGTCCCAGACAACGAGCAGTACTTC
CDR3 protein: CASSLWQVPDNEQYF

V gene: TRBV7-2
clone size: NA
J gene: TRBJ1-2
D gene: NA
CDR3 DNA: TGTGCCAGCAGCTTAGCGCTCGCTGGCTACACCTTC
CDR3 protein: CASSLALAGYTF